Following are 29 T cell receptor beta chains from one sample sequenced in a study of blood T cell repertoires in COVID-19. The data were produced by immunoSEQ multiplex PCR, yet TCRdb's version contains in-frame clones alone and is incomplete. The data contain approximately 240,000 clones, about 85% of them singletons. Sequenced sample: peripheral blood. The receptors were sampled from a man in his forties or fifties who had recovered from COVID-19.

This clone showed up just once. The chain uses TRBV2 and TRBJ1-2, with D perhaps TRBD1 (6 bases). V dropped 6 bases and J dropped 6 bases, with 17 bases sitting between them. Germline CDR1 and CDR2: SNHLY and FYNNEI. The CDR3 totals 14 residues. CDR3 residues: CASRKEPGHNGYTF. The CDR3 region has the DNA TGTGCCAGCAGGAAGGAACCGGGACATAATGGCTACACCTTC.

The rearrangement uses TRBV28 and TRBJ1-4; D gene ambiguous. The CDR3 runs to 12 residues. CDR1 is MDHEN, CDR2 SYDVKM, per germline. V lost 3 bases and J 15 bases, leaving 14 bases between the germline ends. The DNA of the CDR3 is TGTGCCAGCAGTTTCTCGGGTTTGAGGGTGTTTTTT. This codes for CASSFSGLRVFF.

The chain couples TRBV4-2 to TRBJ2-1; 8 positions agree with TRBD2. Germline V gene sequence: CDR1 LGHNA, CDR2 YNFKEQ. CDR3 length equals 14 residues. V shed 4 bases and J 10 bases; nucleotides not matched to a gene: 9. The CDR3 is CASSLSGSTGEQFF. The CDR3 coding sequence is TGTGCCAGCAGCCTGAGCGGGAGCACCGGCGAGCAGTTCTTC.

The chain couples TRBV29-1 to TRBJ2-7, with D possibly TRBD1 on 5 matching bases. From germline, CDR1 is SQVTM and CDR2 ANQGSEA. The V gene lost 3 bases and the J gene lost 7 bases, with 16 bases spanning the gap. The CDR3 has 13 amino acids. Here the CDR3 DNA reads TGCAGCGTTGATCTGATTTCAAAGGGGGAGCAGTACTTC. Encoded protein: CSVDLISKGEQYF.

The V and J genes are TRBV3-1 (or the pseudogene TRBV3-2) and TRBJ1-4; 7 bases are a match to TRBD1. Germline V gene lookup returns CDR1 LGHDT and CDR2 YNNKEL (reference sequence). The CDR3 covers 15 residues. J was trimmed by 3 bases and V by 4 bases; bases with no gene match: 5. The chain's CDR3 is CASSRWTGSNEKLFF. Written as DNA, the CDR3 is TGTGCCAGCAGCCGGTGGACAGGATCTAATGAAAAACTGTTTTTT.

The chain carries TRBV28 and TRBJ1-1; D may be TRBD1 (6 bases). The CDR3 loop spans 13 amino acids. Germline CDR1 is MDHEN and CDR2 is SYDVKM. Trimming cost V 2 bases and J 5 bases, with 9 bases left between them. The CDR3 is CASSLGGWTEAFF. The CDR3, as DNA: TGTGCCAGCAGTTTAGGGGGCTGGACTGAAGCTTTCTTT.

Here the CDR3 reads CASRGTGRETQYF. CDR3 nucleotide sequence: TGTGCCAGCAGGGGGACAGGGCGAGAGACCCAGTACTTC. The gene calls are TRBV6-5 and TRBJ2-5; 9 nucleotides align to TRBD1. The germline gives CDR1 MNHEY, CDR2 SVGAGI. This CDR3 is built from 13 residues. The V and J ends lost 6 bases and 4 bases, in that order; junction bases with no gene match: 3.

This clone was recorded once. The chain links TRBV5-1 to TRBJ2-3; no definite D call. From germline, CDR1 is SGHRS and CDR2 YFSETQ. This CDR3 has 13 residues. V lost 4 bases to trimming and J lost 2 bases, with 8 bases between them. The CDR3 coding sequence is TGCGCCAGCAGCCCGGCGGTCACAGATACGCAGTATTTT. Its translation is CASSPAVTDTQYF.

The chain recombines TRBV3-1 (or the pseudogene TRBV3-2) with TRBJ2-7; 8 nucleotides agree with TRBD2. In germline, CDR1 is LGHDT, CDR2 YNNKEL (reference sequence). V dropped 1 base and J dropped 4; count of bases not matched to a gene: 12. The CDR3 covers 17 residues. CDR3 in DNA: TGTGCCAGCAGCCAAGCCCCCGCGGTAGCGGGAAAATACGAGCAGTACTTC. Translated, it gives CASSQAPAVAGKYEQYF.

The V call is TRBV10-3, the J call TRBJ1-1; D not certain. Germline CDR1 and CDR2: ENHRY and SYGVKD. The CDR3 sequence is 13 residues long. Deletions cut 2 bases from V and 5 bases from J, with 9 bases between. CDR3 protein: CAISEETTTEAFF. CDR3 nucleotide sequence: TGTGCCATCAGTGAGGAGACTACGACTGAAGCTTTCTTT.

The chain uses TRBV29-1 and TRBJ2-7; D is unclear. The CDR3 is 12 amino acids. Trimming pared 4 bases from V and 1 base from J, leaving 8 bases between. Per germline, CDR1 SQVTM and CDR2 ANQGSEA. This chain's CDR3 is CSVVQASYEQYF. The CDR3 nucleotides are TGCAGCGTTGTGCAGGCGTCCTACGAGCAGTACTTC.

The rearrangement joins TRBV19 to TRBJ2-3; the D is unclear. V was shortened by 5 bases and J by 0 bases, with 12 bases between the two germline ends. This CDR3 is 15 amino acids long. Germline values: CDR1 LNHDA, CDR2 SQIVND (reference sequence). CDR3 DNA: TGTGCCAGTAGTTTAAGACTTACAAGCACAGATACGCAGTATTTT. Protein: CASSLRLTSTDTQYF.

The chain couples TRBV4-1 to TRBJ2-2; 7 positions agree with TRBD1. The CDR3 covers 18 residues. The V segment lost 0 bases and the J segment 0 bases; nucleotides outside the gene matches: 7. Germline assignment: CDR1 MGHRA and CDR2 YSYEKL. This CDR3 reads CASSQDYPGTANTGELFF. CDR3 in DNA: TGCGCCAGCAGCCAAGATTACCCCGGGACAGCGAACACCGGGGAGCTGTTTTTT.

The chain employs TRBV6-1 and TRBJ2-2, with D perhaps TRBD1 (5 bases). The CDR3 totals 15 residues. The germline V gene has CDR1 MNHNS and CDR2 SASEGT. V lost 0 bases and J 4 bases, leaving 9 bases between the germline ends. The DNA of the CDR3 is TGTGCCAGCAGTGAAGCCATAAGGGGCACCGGGGAGCTGTTTTTT. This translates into CASSEAIRGTGELFF.

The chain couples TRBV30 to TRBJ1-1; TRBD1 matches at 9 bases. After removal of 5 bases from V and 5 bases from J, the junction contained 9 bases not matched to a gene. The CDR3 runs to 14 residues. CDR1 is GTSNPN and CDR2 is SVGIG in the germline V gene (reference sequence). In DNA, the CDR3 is TGTGCCTGGGACACAGGGGGCGGCAGAACTGAAGCTTTCTTT. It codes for CAWDTGGGRTEAFF. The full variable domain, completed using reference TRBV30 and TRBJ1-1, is SQTIHQWPATLVQPVGSPLSLECTVEGTSNPNLYWYRQAAGRGLQLLFYSVGIGQISSEVPQNLSASRPQDRQFILSSKKLLLSDSGFYLCAWDTGGGRTEAFFGQGTRLTVV.

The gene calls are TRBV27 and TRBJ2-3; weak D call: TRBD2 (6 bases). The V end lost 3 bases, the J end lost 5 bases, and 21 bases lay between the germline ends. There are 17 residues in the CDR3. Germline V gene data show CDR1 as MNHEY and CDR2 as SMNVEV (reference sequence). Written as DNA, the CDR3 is TGTGCCAGCAGTTTTTCAGGGCGGGGCGGGACCCGAGATACGCAGTATTTT. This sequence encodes CASSFSGRGGTRDTQYF.

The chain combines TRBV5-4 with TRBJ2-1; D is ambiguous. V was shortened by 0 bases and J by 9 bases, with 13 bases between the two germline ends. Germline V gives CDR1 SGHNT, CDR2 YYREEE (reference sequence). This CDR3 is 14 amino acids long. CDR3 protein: CASSLASRLGEQFF. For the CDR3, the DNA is TGTGCCAGCAGCTTGGCGTCTCGGCTAGGTGAGCAGTTCTTC.

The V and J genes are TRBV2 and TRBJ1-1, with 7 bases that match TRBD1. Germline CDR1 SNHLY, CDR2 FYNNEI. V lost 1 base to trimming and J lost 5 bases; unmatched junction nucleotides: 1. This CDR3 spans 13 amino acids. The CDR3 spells CASSEEQGTEAFF. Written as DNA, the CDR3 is TGTGCCAGCAGTGAAGAACAGGGGACTGAAGCTTTCTTT.

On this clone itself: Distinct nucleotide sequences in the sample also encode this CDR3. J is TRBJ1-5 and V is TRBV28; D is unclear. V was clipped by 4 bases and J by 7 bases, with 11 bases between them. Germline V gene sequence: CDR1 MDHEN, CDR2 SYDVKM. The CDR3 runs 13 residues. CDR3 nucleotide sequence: TGTGCCAGCAGTTCCACTCTCGGGCAGCCCCAGCATTTT. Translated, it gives CASSSTLGQPQHF.

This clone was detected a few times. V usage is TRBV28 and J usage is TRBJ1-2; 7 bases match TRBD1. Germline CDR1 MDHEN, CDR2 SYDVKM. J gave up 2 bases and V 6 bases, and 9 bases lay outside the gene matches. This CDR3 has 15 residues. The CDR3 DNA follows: TGTGCCAGCAGCCTAACAGGGGTTCTCAACTATGGCTACACCTTC. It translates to CASSLTGVLNYGYTF.

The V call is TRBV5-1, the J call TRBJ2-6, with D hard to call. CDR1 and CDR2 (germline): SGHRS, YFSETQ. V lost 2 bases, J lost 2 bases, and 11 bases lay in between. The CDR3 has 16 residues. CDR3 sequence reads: CASSFAINAGANVLTF. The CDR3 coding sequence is TGCGCCAGCAGCTTTGCGATTAACGCTGGGGCCAACGTCCTGACTTTC.

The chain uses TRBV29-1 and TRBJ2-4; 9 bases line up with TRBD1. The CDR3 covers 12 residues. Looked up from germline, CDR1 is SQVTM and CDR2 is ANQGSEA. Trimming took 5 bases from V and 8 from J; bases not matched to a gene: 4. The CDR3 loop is CSVRTGAHIQYF. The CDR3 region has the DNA TGCAGCGTTCGGACAGGGGCACACATTCAGTACTTC.

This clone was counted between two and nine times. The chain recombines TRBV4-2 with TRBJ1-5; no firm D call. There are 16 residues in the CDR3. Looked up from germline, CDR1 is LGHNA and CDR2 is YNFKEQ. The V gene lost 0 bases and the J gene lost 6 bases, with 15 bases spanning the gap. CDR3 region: CASSQDLTSEFQPQHF. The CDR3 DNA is TGTGCCAGCAGCCAAGATTTGACCTCGGAGTTTCAGCCCCAGCATTTT.

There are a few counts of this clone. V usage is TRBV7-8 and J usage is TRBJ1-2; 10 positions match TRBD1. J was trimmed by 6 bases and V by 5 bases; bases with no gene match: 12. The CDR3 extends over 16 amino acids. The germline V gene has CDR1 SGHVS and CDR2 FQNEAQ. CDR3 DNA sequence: TGTGCCAGCAGCCAAACGGGGGGGACAGGGGCTCATGGCTACACCTTC. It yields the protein CASSQTGGTGAHGYTF.

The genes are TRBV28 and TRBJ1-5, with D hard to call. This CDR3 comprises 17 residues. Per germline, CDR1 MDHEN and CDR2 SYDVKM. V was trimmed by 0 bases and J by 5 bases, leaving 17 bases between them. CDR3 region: CASSLWNMGGSDQPQHF. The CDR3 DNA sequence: TGTGCCAGCAGTTTATGGAATATGGGAGGGTCCGATCAGCCCCAGCATTTT.

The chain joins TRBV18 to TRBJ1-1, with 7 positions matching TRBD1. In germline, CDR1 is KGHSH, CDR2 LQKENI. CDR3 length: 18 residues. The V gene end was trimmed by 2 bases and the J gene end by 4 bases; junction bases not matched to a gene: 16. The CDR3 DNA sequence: TGTGCCAGCTCACCAAGTGGGGTTAGTAAGGGGGCGGTCACTGAAGCTTTCTTT. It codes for CASSPSGVSKGAVTEAFF.

The CDR3 region has the DNA TGTGCCAGCACCTTACGACTAGCGGGACAAGAGACCCAGTACTTC. It translates to CASTLRLAGQETQYF. The chain joins TRBV28 to TRBJ2-5, with 11 bases that match TRBD2. The CDR3 spans 15 residues. CDR1 is MDHEN and CDR2 is SYDVKM in the germline V gene. After removal of 7 bases from V and 2 bases from J, the junction contained 6 bases not matched to a gene.

CDR3 amino acids: CASSSPPGGSGGYGYTF. The CDR3, as DNA: TGTGCCAGCAGCTCCCCCCCGGGGGGGAGCGGGGGCTATGGCTACACCTTC. The rearrangement links TRBV28 to TRBJ1-2; tentative D call: TRBD1 (5 bases). This CDR3 contains 17 residues. Germline V lookup: CDR1 MDHEN, CDR2 SYDVKM. V lost 6 bases and J lost 4, with 24 bases in between.

The CDR3 DNA reads TGTGCCAGCAACCGACCGGGGTCTTTTAGCTATGGCTACACCTTC. Its translation is CASNRPGSFSYGYTF. The gene calls are TRBV28 and TRBJ1-2; D unclear. The germline V and J ends were trimmed by 7 bases and 4 bases, with 19 bases remaining between them. Germline CDR1 and CDR2: MDHEN and SYDVKM. The CDR3 consists of 15 residues.